The T cell receptor beta chain under discussion was sequenced for a study of regulatory T cells in long-lasting Graves disease. Time point indicated: persistent/refractory GD, antithyroid drugs over 5 years with positive TRAb. PBMC RNA was the source of the TCR library. Graves' disease diagnosis relied on American Thyroid Association guidelines. Construction of the TCR beta libraries employed iRepertoire HTBI primers in conjunction with Arm-PCR of CDR3 regions. One entry per CDR3 protein, called by TCRdb with MiXCR from the multiplex PCR reads. Of over 250,000 distinct CDR3 sequences detected, 22% appear once; the ten largest clones hold about 56%. The CDR3 covers 14 residues. V trimming: 10 bases; J trimming: 7 bases; junction bases outside the gene matches: 12. CDR1 is MNHNS and CDR2 is SASEGT in the germline V gene. Study outcomes and limitations: Relative to newly diagnosed Graves' patients, persistent ones had lower TCR diversity.

With respect to this clonotype: Its target is not known.

The chain joins TRBV6-1 to TRBJ2-1, with 8 bases that match TRBD2. Specimen: peripheral blood mononuclear cells (PBMCs), collected when the disease was refractory, from a patient treated with antithyroid drugs. The clonotype was recovered from a female donor with Graves disease. CDR3 in amino acids: CAIRREGIWNEQFF. The CDR3 nucleotides are TGTGCCATCCGTCGGGAGGGGATCTGGAATGAGCAGTTCTTC.